A selection of T cell receptor beta chains follows, all from one sample in a study of blood T cell repertoires in COVID-19. Profiled with immunoSEQ multiplex PCR; TCRdb holds only in-frame clones, not every one. Among nearly 250,000 clones listed, about 82% were seen once. The sample consisted of PBMCs or T cells enriched from blood (not recorded which). These receptors were taken from a woman between 45 and 65 years old who had recovered from COVID-19. The CDR3 runs from the conserved cysteine through the conserved F or W. A D gene is named only where the DNA matches it firmly. Rows give clone size only sometimes, using once, few, many, or a class for an expanded clone.

j_gene,abundance,d_gene,v_gene,CDR3aa,CDR3nt
TRBJ2-2,-,-,TRBV11-3,CASSSLEVSTGELFF,TGTGCCAGCAGCTCGTTAGAAGTTTCGACCGGGGAGCTGTTTTTT
TRBJ2-7,-,TRBD2,TRBV7-8,CASSFRLAGGPTDEQYF,TGTGCCAGCAGCTTCAGACTAGCGGGAGGCCCTACTGACGAGCAGTACTTC
TRBJ1-5,-,-,TRBV20-1,CSASAEPNQPQHF,TGCAGTGCTAGTGCCGAGCCAAATCAGCCCCAGCATTTT
TRBJ2-1,-,-,TRBV3-1/TRBV3-2,CASSLISGGVQFF,TGTGCCAGCAGCCTAATTAGTGGAGGGGTGCAGTTCTTC
TRBJ2-5,-,TRBD2,TRBV27,CASSPFGRAVEETQYF,TGTGCCAGCAGTCCCTTCGGGAGGGCAGTCGAGGAGACCCAGTACTTC
TRBJ1-2,-,-,TRBV7-2,CASSLERGNNYGYTF,TGTGCCAGCAGCTTAGAAAGGGGAAATAACTATGGCTACACCTTC
TRBJ1-3,-,-,TRBV2,CASSQFTGNTIYF,TGTGCCAGCAGCCAGTTCACTGGAAACACCATATATTTT
TRBJ2-7,-,TRBD1,TRBV27,CASSLTGQGYEQYF,TGTGCCAGCAGTTTAACGGGACAGGGCTACGAGCAGTACTTC
TRBJ1-1,-,-,TRBV11-3,CASSSRDKNTEAFF,TGTGCCAGCAGCTCTCGGGACAAGAACACTGAAGCTTTCTTT
TRBJ1-3,once,TRBD1,TRBV4-1,CASSRSPGQGASGNTIYF,TGCGCCAGCAGCCGTTCCCCGGGACAGGGGGCCTCTGGAAACACCATATATTTT
TRBJ1-2,-,-,TRBV10-3,CAIGEQGSVLAF,TGTGCCATCGGGGAACAGGGATCGGTTCTCGCCTTC
TRBJ1-1,-,TRBD1,TRBV7-9,CASSPRQGGNTEAFF,TGTGCCAGCAGCCCGCGACAGGGCGGGAACACTGAAGCTTTCTTT
TRBJ1-1,-,-,TRBV7-3,CASMPGVGAEAFF,TGTGCCAGCATGCCGGGAGTTGGTGCTGAAGCTTTCTTT
TRBJ2-1,-,-,TRBV10-3,CAISLPGTGVLNEQFF,TGTGCCATCAGTCTCCCTGGGACGGGAGTCCTGAATGAGCAGTTCTTC
TRBJ1-1,-,TRBD1,TRBV6-5,CASRRGQENTEAFF,TGTGCCAGCAGACGCGGACAGGAGAACACTGAAGCTTTCTTT
TRBJ1-2,-,TRBD1,TRBV12-3/TRBV12-4,CASSGGGNGYTF,TGTGCCAGCAGCGGAGGGGGCAATGGCTACACCTTC
TRBJ2-1,-,TRBD2,TRBV4-1,CASSPDSGRKNNEQFF,TGCGCCAGCAGCCCAGATAGCGGGAGGAAAAACAATGAGCAGTTCTTC
TRBJ1-4,-,TRBD1,TRBV2,CASRPQGGPNEKLFF,TGTGCCAGCAGACCCCAGGGGGGCCCGAATGAAAAACTGTTTTTT
TRBJ2-1,-,-,TRBV7-9,CASSWRDEQFF,TGTGCCAGCAGCTGGAGGGATGAGCAGTTCTTC
TRBJ2-7,once,-,TRBV2,CASSLQGEGPYEQYF,TGTGCCAGCAGTCTACAGGGCGAGGGCCCCTACGAGCAGTACTTC
TRBJ2-2,-,-,TRBV19,CASSRDSANTGELFF,TGTGCCAGTAGCCGAGACAGTGCGAACACCGGGGAGCTGTTTTTT
TRBJ2-1,once,TRBD1,TRBV7-3,CASSLGVGTGASNEQFF,TGTGCCAGCAGCTTAGGGGTAGGGACAGGGGCCTCGAATGAGCAGTTCTTC
TRBJ1-5,-,-,TRBV27,CASSLAVNQPQHF,TGTGCCAGCAGTTTGGCGGTCAATCAGCCCCAGCATTTT
TRBJ2-7,-,-,TRBV25-1,CASSEGGSSYEQYF,TGTGCCAGCAGTGAAGGGGGGAGCTCCTACGAGCAGTACTTC
TRBJ2-7,-,-,TRBV5-8,CASSLALGGGEQYF,TGTGCCAGCAGCTTGGCCCTCGGGGGTGGCGAGCAGTACTTC
TRBJ2-7,-,TRBD1,TRBV12-3/TRBV12-4,CASSYRGPEQYF,TGTGCCAGCAGCTACAGGGGGCCCGAGCAGTACTTC
TRBJ1-3,-,-,TRBV9,CASSVAGASGNTIYF,TGTGCCAGCAGCGTAGCTGGGGCATCTGGAAACACCATATATTTT
TRBJ2-1,-,TRBD2,TRBV7-6,CASSTAGTSGSNEQFF,TGTGCCAGCAGTACAGCCGGGACTAGCGGGTCAAATGAGCAGTTCTTC
TRBJ2-2,-,-,TRBV5-5,CASSLAPQGRPDAGELFF,TGTGCCAGCAGCTTGGCGCCACAGGGTCGTCCGGACGCCGGGGAGCTGTTTTTT
TRBJ2-1,once,TRBD1,TRBV6-5,CASRTRQGWNEQFF,TGTGCCAGCAGAACACGACAGGGGTGGAATGAGCAGTTCTTC
TRBJ1-1,-,-,TRBV3-1/TRBV3-2,CASSQDLRIEAFF,TGTGCCAGCAGCCAAGATCTACGCATTGAAGCTTTCTTT
TRBJ1-1,-,TRBD1,TRBV3-1/TRBV3-2,CASSQRLTGGMNTEAFF,TGTGCCAGCAGCCAACGCCTTACAGGGGGCATGAACACTGAAGCTTTCTTT
TRBJ2-7,-,-,TRBV7-4,CASSLDRWDFCSYEQYF,TGTGCCAGCAGCTTAGACAGGTGGGACTTCTGCTCCTACGAGCAGTACTTC
TRBJ1-2,-,-,TRBV27,CASSLAAGLQGYTF,TGTGCCAGCAGTTTAGCCGCGGGACTTCAAGGCTACACCTTC
TRBJ2-3,-,-,TRBV10-3,CAITSGGASSTDTQYF,TGTGCCATCACCTCTGGCGGGGCCTCAAGCACAGATACGCAGTATTTT
TRBJ2-1,once,TRBD2,TRBV19,CASSILMPGLAFTDEQFF,TGTGCCAGTAGTATTTTGATGCCGGGACTAGCATTCACAGATGAGCAGTTCTTC
TRBJ2-7,-,-,TRBV5-4,CASSLGGTYEQYF,TGTGCCAGCTCGCTTGGAGGAACCTACGAGCAGTACTTC
TRBJ2-7,-,-,TRBV1,CTSSQEEPGWAGGMYEQYF,TGCACCAGCAGCCAAGAAGAACCCGGGTGGGCAGGGGGTATGTACGAGCAGTACTTC
TRBJ1-3,-,-,TRBV30,CAWSVGLVPSSGNTIYF,TGTGCCTGGAGTGTAGGACTGGTTCCTTCTTCTGGAAACACCATATATTTT
TRBJ1-5,-,TRBD1,TRBV6-2/TRBV6-3,CASSWTGARQPQHF,TGTGCCAGCAGTTGGACAGGAGCAAGGCAGCCCCAGCATTTT
TRBJ1-1,once,-,TRBV29-1,CSVEDQTEAFF,TGCAGCGTTGAAGATCAGACTGAAGCTTTCTTT
TRBJ2-1,-,-,TRBV6-5,CASSLGLTAYNEQFF,TGTGCCAGCAGCCTCGGACTTACGGCCTACAATGAGCAGTTCTTC
TRBJ1-6,-,-,TRBV6-5,CASSYTTGYSSPLHF,TGTGCCAGCAGTTACACCACAGGGTATTCATCACCCCTCCACTTT
TRBJ1-2,-,-,TRBV12-3/TRBV12-4,CASTEGVAYGYTF,TGTGCCAGCACCGAAGGGGTCGCCTATGGCTACACCTTC
TRBJ2-1,-,TRBD2,TRBV27,CASSLEPGGYNEQFF,TGTGCCAGCAGCCTAGAGCCCGGGGGGTACAATGAGCAGTTCTTC
TRBJ2-7,-,-,TRBV7-2,CASSLSSSEQYF,TGTGCCAGCAGCTTAAGTAGCAGCGAGCAGTACTTC
TRBJ1-1,few,TRBD1,TRBV5-8,CASSLGQGFRTEAFF,TGTGCCAGCAGCCTTGGACAGGGGTTCAGAACTGAAGCTTTCTTT
TRBJ2-7,-,-,TRBV27,CASIFKGLNSYEQYF,TGTGCCAGCATATTTAAGGGACTTAACTCCTACGAGCAGTACTTC
TRBJ1-5,few,TRBD1,TRBV30,CAWSARGGQGARGQPQHF,TGTGCCTGGAGTGCCCGCGGGGGTCAGGGGGCGAGAGGTCAGCCCCAGCATTTT
TRBJ1-1,-,TRBD1,TRBV19,CASNEQGSATEAFF,TGTGCCAGTAACGAACAGGGGTCTGCGACTGAAGCTTTCTTT